The next 10 T cell receptor beta chains were all read from a single sample in a study of blood T cells in healthy people across ages. With a J-beta primer mix and a sample-barcoded 5' primer, a second PCR ran 7 to 11 cycles. TCRdb processed the 5' RACE reads anew with MiXCR; each CDR3 protein has one entry. The data show about 690,000 distinct CDR3 sequences, with 40% to 50% seen just once and 30% held by the top ten. Sequencing was performed on blood. Every receptor here comes from a man older than 75 in good health.

The chain couples TRBV20-1 to TRBJ1-5; the match to TRBD1 covers 7 bases. CDR3 length: 16 amino acids. Germline CDR1 is DFQATT and CDR2 is SNEGSKA (reference sequence). V trimming: 2 bases; J trimming: 4 bases; junction bases outside the gene matches: 11. CDR3 amino acids: CSARHRTAGQNQPQHF. Written as DNA, the CDR3 is TGCAGTGCTAGACACAGAACTGCGGGACAGAATCAGCCCCAGCATTTT.

This clonotype was observed many times. The genes are TRBV13 and TRBJ1-6; D might be TRBD1 (6 bases). Germline V gene data show CDR1 as PRHDT and CDR2 as FYEKMQ (reference sequence). CDR3 length: 12 amino acids. Trimming pared 3 bases from V and 10 bases from J, leaving 7 bases between. CDR3 loop: CASSFQGSPLHF. As DNA, the CDR3 is TGTGCCAGCAGCTTTCAGGGGTCACCCCTCCACTTT.

The rearrangement joins TRBV20-1 to TRBJ2-7; TRBD1 agrees at 9 bases. Losses at the gene ends were 6 bases for V and 7 bases for J; bases not matched to a gene: 13. The length of the CDR3 is 14 residues. In germline, CDR1 is DFQATT, CDR2 SNEGSKA (reference sequence). The CDR3 nucleotides read TGCAGTGCCGTTGGAGGGACAGGGTTCGGGGAGCAGTACTTC. Its translation is CSAVGGTGFGEQYF.

This chain connects TRBV19 to TRBJ2-3; 7 bases align to TRBD2. V trimming: 6 bases; J trimming: 3 bases; junction bases outside the gene matches: 6. Per the germline V gene, CDR1 is LNHDA and CDR2 is SQIVND (reference sequence). The CDR3 extends over 14 amino acids. The CDR3 DNA follows: TGTGCCAGTAGAAACGGCGGGGGAACAGATACGCAGTATTTT. Amino acid sequence: CASRNGGGTDTQYF.

This clonotype appeared a few times. This chain links TRBV20-1 with TRBJ2-1; 9 bases are shared with TRBD1. The CDR3 is 16 amino acids. Germline loops: CDR1 DFQATT, CDR2 SNEGSKA (reference sequence). J gave up 4 bases and V 1 base, and 8 bases lay outside the gene matches. The CDR3 spells CSARVPGQGGYNEQFF. The CDR3 DNA sequence: TGCAGTGCTAGAGTTCCGGGACAGGGTGGGTACAATGAGCAGTTCTTC.

This clonotype was detected once. This chain joins TRBV5-1 and TRBJ2-7; 7 nucleotides match TRBD2. This CDR3 has 15 residues. Trimming took 4 bases from V and 7 from J; bases not matched to a gene: 14. Per germline, CDR1 SGHRS and CDR2 YFSETQ. The DNA for the CDR3 is TGCGCCAGCAGCCAACCCAGACTAGCTTACAATGAGCAGTACTTC. This translates into CASSQPRLAYNEQYF.

Note on this clonotype: Possible read error: a much larger clone is one base away. The chain is built from TRBV11-2 and TRBJ2-5; D is perhaps TRBD1 (5 bases). The CDR3 loop spans 13 amino acids. Germline V gives CDR1 SGHAT, CDR2 FQNNGV. In nucleotides, the CDR3 is TGTGCCGGCAGCCCCCAGGGAATGGAGACCCAGTACTTC. Translation gives CAGSPQGMETQYF.

The sample holds many counts of this clonotype. V and J are TRBV7-2 and TRBJ2-5, with 10 nucleotides matching TRBD2. Germline CDR1 reads SGHTA; CDR2 reads FQGNSA. V gave up 4 bases and J gave up 5 bases; unmatched junction bases: 13. The CDR3 contains 17 residues. CDR3 sequence (DNA): TGTGCCAGCAGCTCTTTTCCTAGGGGAGCGGGGGGGGAGACCCAGTACTTC. Its translation: CASSSFPRGAGGETQYF.

The rearrangement joins TRBV6-1 to TRBJ2-5, with 10 positions matching TRBD2. The CDR3 spans 15 residues. Germline CDR1 is MNHNS and CDR2 is SASEGT. J lost 4 bases, V lost 4 bases, and 6 bases had no gene match. The CDR3 here is CASSVQRGGAETQYF. CDR3 DNA: TGTGCCAGCAGTGTCCAGCGGGGGGGAGCAGAGACCCAGTACTTC.

The chain combines TRBV6-2 or TRBV6-3 with TRBJ2-1, with D unresolved. The germline V gene encodes CDR1 MNHEY and CDR2 SVGEGT. The V end was cut by 4 bases, the J end by 12 bases, with 13 bases between. This CDR3 contains 12 residues. The CDR3 protein is CASSSPPLGQFF. Written as DNA, the CDR3 is TGTGCCAGCAGTTCCCCGCCTCTGGGGCAGTTCTTC.